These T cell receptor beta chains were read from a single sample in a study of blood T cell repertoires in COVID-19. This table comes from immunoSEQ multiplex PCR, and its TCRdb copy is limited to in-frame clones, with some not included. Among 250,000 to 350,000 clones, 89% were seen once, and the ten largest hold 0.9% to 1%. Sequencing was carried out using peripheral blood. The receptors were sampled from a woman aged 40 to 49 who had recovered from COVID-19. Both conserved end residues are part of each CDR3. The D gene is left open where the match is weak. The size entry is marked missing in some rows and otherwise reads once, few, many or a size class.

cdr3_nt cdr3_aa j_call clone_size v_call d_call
TGTGCCTGGAGTTCTAGCGGTGAGCAGTTCTTC CAWSSSGEQFF TRBJ2-1 . TRBV30 TRBD2
TGTGCCAGCAGTCCAGCGGGCCCCTACGAGCAGTACTTC CASSPAGPYEQYF TRBJ2-7 . TRBV6-5 .
TGTGCCATCAGTGAACCGGGGACTGAAGCTTTCTTT CAISEPGTEAFF TRBJ1-1 . TRBV10-3 .
TGTGCCAGCAGAACTGGCGGGGTTTCGAACACTGAAGCTTTCTTT CASRTGGVSNTEAFF TRBJ1-1 . TRBV6-5 .
TGTGCCAGCAGTTTAAGGGGCGCGGGGCAGCCCCAGCATTTT CASSLRGAGQPQHF TRBJ1-5 . TRBV28 .
TGTGCCAGCAGGACAGCAAACTATGGCTACACCTTC CASRTANYGYTF TRBJ1-2 . TRBV28 .
TGTGCTAAACTCCTACGGGAGGGCTCCGGGGAGCTGTTTTTT CAKLLREGSGELFF TRBJ2-2 once TRBV2 TRBD2
TGTGCCAGCAGTACCGCTAGCGGGGCCCCGGGGGAGCAGTACTTC CASSTASGAPGEQYF TRBJ2-7 . TRBV6-2/TRBV6-3 TRBD2
TGTGCCAGCTCACCACGTCTGAAACAGGGGAGTCAAAATGAGCAGTTCTTC CASSPRLKQGSQNEQFF TRBJ2-1 . TRBV18 TRBD1
TGTGCCAGCAGCCAAGATCCCCTAGCGGCTTCCTACAATGAGCAGTTCTTC CASSQDPLAASYNEQFF TRBJ2-1 . TRBV3-1/TRBV3-2 TRBD2
TGTGCCAGCAGCCAAAGACAGGGCACTGGCAATCAGCCCCAGCATTTT CASSQRQGTGNQPQHF TRBJ1-5 . TRBV27 TRBD1
TGTGCCACCCGGGACAGCTCCTACGAGCAGTACTTC CATRDSSYEQYF TRBJ2-7 . TRBV10-3 TRBD1
TGTGCCAGTAGTACCGACGGGAAGAATGGCTACACCTTC CASSTDGKNGYTF TRBJ1-2 . TRBV19 .
TGCAGTGCCGCGGGAGTGGATGAGCAGTTCTTC CSAAGVDEQFF TRBJ2-1 . TRBV20-1 TRBD2
TGTGCCAGCACCGGGAGAGCTAGCGGGCCGGGCTGGGAGCAGTACTTC CASTGRASGPGWEQYF TRBJ2-7 . TRBV27 TRBD2
TGTGCCAGCAGTGGGACTAGCGGGAGTTCTCAGTTCTTC CASSGTSGSSQFF TRBJ2-1 . TRBV25-1 TRBD2
TGTGCCAGCTCACTGTCAGTCACCGGGACAGGTGGCCCCTACGAGCAGTACTTC CASSLSVTGTGGPYEQYF TRBJ2-7 . TRBV18 TRBD1
TGTGCCAGCAGTGAAGTCCGATTCGGTAGCTACGAGCAGTACTTC CASSEVRFGSYEQYF TRBJ2-7 . TRBV6-1 .
TGTGCCAGCTCACCTCCGGGACTCCAAAGTTACGAGCAGTACTTC CASSPPGLQSYEQYF TRBJ2-7 few TRBV18 .
TGTGCCAGCGCCACGGCTGGAAACACCATATATTTT CASATAGNTIYF TRBJ1-3 . TRBV12-3/TRBV12-4 .
TGTGCCACCCTCCCCAGGGGGCTCCTCTCCTACGAGCAGTACTTC CATLPRGLLSYEQYF TRBJ2-7 . TRBV24-1 TRBD1
TGTGCCAGCAGCTCCAATAGCCCATTTGAGACCCAGTACTTC CASSSNSPFETQYF TRBJ2-5 . TRBV5-4 .
TGTGCCAGCGAGGCGGGAGGGGGCTCCTACAATGAGCAGTTCTTC CASEAGGGSYNEQFF TRBJ2-1 . TRBV6-5 TRBD2
TGTGCCAGTAGTACGGGTTCGGAGACCTACGAGCAGTACTTC CASSTGSETYEQYF TRBJ2-7 . TRBV19 .
TGCGCCAGCAGCGCGGGGACTCCAACTAATGAAAAACTGTTTTTT CASSAGTPTNEKLFF TRBJ1-4 . TRBV5-1 .
TGTGCCAGTAGTCCGCCGGGACACCCCCCCTACGAGCAGTACTTC CASSPPGHPPYEQYF TRBJ2-7 . TRBV19 .
TGTGCCTGGAGTTGGGGGGACAGTAATGAAAAACTGTTTTTT CAWSWGDSNEKLFF TRBJ1-4 . TRBV30 TRBD1
TGTGCCAGCAGCTTAGTAGGCCTAGGGACAGGGAGCGAGCAGTACTTC CASSLVGLGTGSEQYF TRBJ2-7 . TRBV7-2 TRBD1
TGTGCCAGCAGCCCTACAGTAGGTACTGAAGCTTTCTTT CASSPTVGTEAFF TRBJ1-1 . TRBV7-3 .
TGCGCCAGCAGCCAACCCACTAGCGGGCGTACCTACGAGCAGTACTTC CASSQPTSGRTYEQYF TRBJ2-7 . TRBV4-1 TRBD2
TGTGCCAGCAGCGCCCGTCGGAAGACTAGCGGGAGTTTGGGCACAGATACGCAGTATTTT CASSARRKTSGSLGTDTQYF TRBJ2-3 . TRBV7-8 TRBD2
TGTGCCAGCTCACCATTAGAGAACACTGAAGCTTTCTTT CASSPLENTEAFF TRBJ1-1 . TRBV18 .
TGTGCCAGCAGCCAAGAAGAGAGCACTAGCGGGGCTTCTAGCACAGATACGCAGTATTTT CASSQEESTSGASSTDTQYF TRBJ2-3 once TRBV4-2 TRBD2
TGCGCCAGCAGTGAGTTCCCGAGGACAGGGGGAATTCCCAACAATGAGCAGTTCTTC CASSEFPRTGGIPNNEQFF TRBJ2-1 once TRBV10-1 TRBD1
TGTGCCAGCAGCCCGGCCCTGAGCGTTGAACAGTTCTTC CASSPALSVEQFF TRBJ2-1 once TRBV9 .
TGTGCCAGCAGCTTAGGCGACAGGGAAGCGGAGACCCAGTACTTC CASSLGDREAETQYF TRBJ2-5 . TRBV7-9 TRBD1
TGTGCCAGCTCACCACCGGGTCCAGAGGACGGGGAGCTGTTTTTT CASSPPGPEDGELFF TRBJ2-2 . TRBV18 .
TGTGCCAGCAGCCAAGATGGGGCAGGGGGGCCCGGGGAGCTGTTTTTT CASSQDGAGGPGELFF TRBJ2-2 . TRBV4-2 .
TGTGCCAGTAGCCCGGGACAGGGTCTAGGAAACACCATATATTTT CASSPGQGLGNTIYF TRBJ1-3 once TRBV19 TRBD1
TGTGCCAGCAGTTACTCGAGAGGGACTAGCGGGGGGCCCCAAGAGACCCAGTACTTC CASSYSRGTSGGPQETQYF TRBJ2-5 . TRBV6-2/TRBV6-3 TRBD2
TGTGCCAGCAGCACCGATGACAGGGGCTACACCGGGGAGCTGTTTTTT CASSTDDRGYTGELFF TRBJ2-2 . TRBV7-9 TRBD1
TGTGCCAGCAGTCCCTTCCGGGACAGCTCCTATGGCTACACCTTC CASSPFRDSSYGYTF TRBJ1-2 . TRBV2 TRBD1
TGTGCCACCAGTGACGACGCGGCAAGCTCCTACAATGAGCAGTTCTTC CATSDDAASSYNEQFF TRBJ2-1 . TRBV24-1 .
TGCGCCAGCGGCAGCGGGAGCACCGGGGAGCTGTTTTTT CASGSGSTGELFF TRBJ2-2 . TRBV10-2 TRBD2
TGTGCCAGCAGTGAAGTTGCCGGGATTGCCAACGAAAAACTGTTTTTT CASSEVAGIANEKLFF TRBJ1-4 . TRBV6-1 .
TGTGCCAGCAGCAAATGCCTCGACTTCTGGGGGCATTTT CASSKCLDFWGHF TRBJ2-3 few TRBV21-1 .
TGTGCAAGTCGCTACCAGCAGGGAGGGCGCACAGATACGCAGTATTTT CASRYQQGGRTDTQYF TRBJ2-3 . TRBV12-2 .
TGTGCCAGCAGCTTAGGCAGGGGAGGGCAGGAAAAACTGTTTTTT CASSLGRGGQEKLFF TRBJ1-4 . TRBV13 .
TGTGCCAGCAGCAAAGAAGGCGGGAGGGCCAACTACGAGCAGTACTTC CASSKEGGRANYEQYF TRBJ2-7 . TRBV21-1 .
TGCGCCAGCAGCTTGGGAGGGACAGGGCCGCTCGAGCAGTACTTC CASSLGGTGPLEQYF TRBJ2-7 . TRBV5-1 TRBD1
TGTGCCAGCAGTTTCGGGTATGGCTACACCTTC CASSFGYGYTF TRBJ1-2 . TRBV28 .
TGTGCCAGCTCACAGACAGGGGTAGCAGGCTACGAGCAGTACTTC CASSQTGVAGYEQYF TRBJ2-7 . TRBV18 TRBD1
TGTGCCAGTAGTTTAGGGACAGCAAACACTGAAGCTTTCTTT CASSLGTANTEAFF TRBJ1-1 . TRBV19 TRBD1
TGTGCCAGCAGTGACTTAGCGGACACATATAATTCACCCCTCCACTTT CASSDLADTYNSPLHF TRBJ1-6 once TRBV2 .
TGCGCCAGCAGCTTCCTAGCCCAAGAGACCCAGTACTTC CASSFLAQETQYF TRBJ2-5 . TRBV5-1 .
TGTGCCACCAGTGGCGGGGGACAGAACACTGAAGCTTTCTTT CATSGGGQNTEAFF TRBJ1-1 few TRBV24-1 .
TGTGCCAGCTCACCAGACAGGGTCCTTTACTACGAGCAGTACTTC CASSPDRVLYYEQYF TRBJ2-7 . TRBV18 TRBD1
TGTGCCAGCAGCTCTTCCGGACTAGCCATCCAAGAGACCCAGTACTTC CASSSSGLAIQETQYF TRBJ2-5 . TRBV11-2 TRBD2
TGTGCCAGCAGTTCTTCACAGGGGACATACTCCTACGAGCAGTACTTC CASSSSQGTYSYEQYF TRBJ2-7 few TRBV28 TRBD1
TGCGCCAGCAGCCAAATAGGGGGAAATGAGCAGTTCTTC CASSQIGGNEQFF TRBJ2-1 . TRBV4-1 .